The 14 T cell receptor beta chains presented below share a single source sample, sequenced in a study of cytomegalovirus exposure and HLA in healthy donors (dated by TCRdb to the late 2010s). To prepare the library, the immunoSEQ multiplex PCR assay was applied. For the multiplex PCR, a mixture combining 60 forward primers for TCR Vbeta segments and 13 reverse primers for TCR Jbeta segments was used. In TCRdb, the immuneACCESS table is reduced to in-frame sequences with V and J assigned. These tables do not hold every clone; where another copy was compared, an unresolved V gene accounts for under half, and the others remain unexplained. This sample has under 200,000 clones in its table, and over 75% of those were observed once. In total, the top ten clones hold more than 0.45% of the sample. Sequences were obtained from PBMCs. Receptor source: a woman between 50 and 59 years old in good health and CMV-seronegative.

The gene calls are TRBV6-1 and TRBJ2-5, with a tentative D call TRBD1 (6 bases). Trimming removed 1 base from V and 4 bases from J, with 10 bases in between. The germline V gene has CDR1 MNHNS and CDR2 SASEGT. This CDR3 comprises 14 residues. CDR3 coding DNA: TGTGCCAGCAGTGAAGGAACAGGGAGAGAGACCCAGTACTTC. Translating gives CASSEGTGRETQYF.

V usage is TRBV28 and J usage is TRBJ2-3; no clear D gene. The CDR3 is 14 residues long. V lost 7 bases and J lost 6, with 17 bases in between. Germline V gene data show CDR1 as MDHEN and CDR2 as SYDVKM. Here the CDR3 reads CASNTYQRRDTQYF. The CDR3 nucleotides read TGTGCCAGCAATACCTATCAACGCAGGGATACGCAGTATTTT.

The sample holds a few counts of this clone. The V and J genes are TRBV6-6 and TRBJ1-5; unclear D gene. From germline, CDR1 is MNHNY and CDR2 SVGAGI (reference sequence). The CDR3 is 13 residues long. With 4 bases removed from V and 7 bases from J, the gap between germline ends came to 11 bases. The CDR3 region has the DNA TGTGCCAGCAGTTCGAGTTTAACGCAGCCCCAGCATTTT. It translates to CASSSSLTQPQHF.

This clone was seen more than once but under ten times. Other DNA sequences in the same sample also yield this CDR3. The chain employs TRBV11-2 and TRBJ1-1, with D possibly matching TRBD1 (5 bases). CDR3 length equals 14 residues. Trimming stripped 1 base from V and 1 base from J, with 7 bases between. Germline assignment: CDR1 SGHAT and CDR2 FQNNGV. CDR3 protein: CASSLGQGNTEAFF. DNA of the CDR3: TGTGCCAGCAGCTTAGGCCAGGGGAACACTGAAGCTTTCTTT.

The genes are TRBV7-9 and TRBJ1-2; a weak D match, TRBD1 (6 bases). The germline gives CDR1 SEHNR, CDR2 FQNEAQ (reference sequence). The CDR3 totals 13 residues. Trimming took off 5 bases at V and 4 bases at J, with 11 bases between the two ends. The CDR3 loop is CASSDPRGYGYTF. The CDR3 bases are TGTGCCAGCAGCGATCCCAGGGGCTATGGCTACACCTTC.

The chain has TRBV5-1 and TRBJ2-1, with a tentative D call TRBD1 (5 bases). Germline V gene lookup returns CDR1 SGHRS and CDR2 YFSETQ. The germline V and J ends were trimmed by 4 bases and 3 bases, with 8 bases remaining between them. The length of the CDR3 is 13 residues. In DNA, the CDR3 is TGCGCCAGCAGCGTGGACAACTACAATGAGCAGTTCTTC. The encoded protein is CASSVDNYNEQFF.

This rearrangement joins TRBV6-5 to TRBJ1-1; D perhaps matches TRBD1 (6 bases). The CDR3 runs to 14 residues. Germline V gives CDR1 MNHEY, CDR2 SVGAGI. Trimming pared 2 bases from V and 7 bases from J, leaving 14 bases between. CDR3 sequence (DNA): TGTGCCAGCAGTTACAGGGGGACAACAGGTGAAGCTTTCTTT. Translating it yields CASSYRGTTGEAFF.

The chain links TRBV7-2 to TRBJ2-1, with 12 nucleotides matching TRBD2. The CDR3 sequence is 15 residues long. The germline V gene has CDR1 SGHTA and CDR2 FQGNSA. With V trimmed by 5 bases and J by 5 bases, 4 bases remained unmatched. The CDR3 region is CASSRGLAGNNEQFF. The CDR3 nucleotides read TGTGCCAGCAGCCGAGGACTAGCGGGAAACAATGAGCAGTTCTTC.

The genes are TRBV9 and TRBJ2-7; 7 bases match TRBD2. CDR1 and CDR2 from the germline V gene are SGDLS and YYNGEE. The trim removed 0 bases at V and 6 bases at J, leaving 9 bases unmatched. The CDR3 is made up of 15 amino acids. This CDR3 reads CASSVAPTSPLEQYF. Written as DNA, the CDR3 is TGTGCCAGCAGCGTAGCCCCGACTAGCCCCCTCGAGCAGTACTTC. The variable domain in full, with the rest retrieved from reference TRBV9 and TRBJ2-7, is DSGVTQTPKHLITATGQRVTLRCSPRSGDLSVYWYQQSLDQGLQFLIQYYNGEERAKGNILERFSAQQFPDLHSELNLSSLELGDSALYFCASSVAPTSPLEQYFGPGTRLTVT.

The V and J genes are TRBV18 and TRBJ1-4, with D uncertain. The V end was cut by 2 bases, the J end by 6 bases, with 10 bases between. CDR3 length equals 14 residues. In germline, CDR1 is KGHSH, CDR2 LQKENI. The CDR3: CASSPENGDEKLFF. In nucleotides, the CDR3 is TGTGCCAGCTCACCAGAGAACGGGGATGAAAAACTGTTTTTT. The variable domain in full, with the rest retrieved from reference TRBV18 and TRBJ1-4, is NAGVMQNPRHLVRRRGQEARLRCSPMKGHSHVYWYRQLPEEGLKFMVYLQKENIIDESGMPKERFSAEFPKEGPSILRIQQVVRGDSAAYFCASSPENGDEKLFFGSGTQLSVL.

In DNA, the CDR3 is TGTGCCGGGGGCCCCCAGGGGAATCAGCCCCAGCATTTT. Protein: CAGGPQGNQPQHF. This chain connects TRBV2 to TRBJ1-5; perhaps TRBD1 as D (6 bases). Germline assignment: CDR1 SNHLY and CDR2 FYNNEI. The CDR3 sequence is 13 residues long. V was trimmed by 11 bases and J by 4 bases, leaving 15 bases between them. The variable domain in full, with the rest retrieved from reference TRBV2 and TRBJ1-5, is EPEVTQTPSHQVTQMGQEVILRCVPISNHLYFYWYRQILGQKVEFLVSFYNNEISEKSEIFDDQFSVERPDGSNFTLKIRSTKLEDSAMYFCAGGPQGNQPQHFGDGTRLSIL.

The rearrangement uses TRBV14 and TRBJ2-5, with D unclear. Germline values: CDR1 SGHDN, CDR2 FVKESK. The CDR3 is 13 amino acids. Between the trimmed V and J ends, which lost 5 bases and 0 bases, there was a span of 7 bases. The CDR3 bases are TGTGCCAGCAGCGGCAGATACCAAGAGACCCAGTACTTC. Its protein product is CASSGRYQETQYF.

The gene calls are TRBV7-2 and TRBJ2-2; the match to TRBD2 covers 7 bases. The germline CDR1 and CDR2 sequences are SGHTA and FQGNSA. The junction had 7 bases not matched to a gene; V was cut back by 4 bases and J by 2 bases. The CDR3 extends over 16 amino acids. The CDR3 region is CASSSKLATNTGELFF. The CDR3 DNA is TGTGCCAGCAGCTCAAAACTAGCGACTAACACCGGGGAGCTGTTTTTT.

The table lists this clone with a few counts. J is TRBJ1-1 and V is TRBV5-6; D gene uncertain. The CDR3 has 13 amino acids. Germline V lookup: CDR1 SGHDT, CDR2 YYEEEE. Between the trimmed V and J ends, which lost 1 base and 4 bases, there was a span of 8 bases. CDR3: CASSLLAGTEAFF. CDR3 sequence (DNA): TGTGCCAGCAGCTTGCTAGCGGGCACTGAAGCTTTCTTT.